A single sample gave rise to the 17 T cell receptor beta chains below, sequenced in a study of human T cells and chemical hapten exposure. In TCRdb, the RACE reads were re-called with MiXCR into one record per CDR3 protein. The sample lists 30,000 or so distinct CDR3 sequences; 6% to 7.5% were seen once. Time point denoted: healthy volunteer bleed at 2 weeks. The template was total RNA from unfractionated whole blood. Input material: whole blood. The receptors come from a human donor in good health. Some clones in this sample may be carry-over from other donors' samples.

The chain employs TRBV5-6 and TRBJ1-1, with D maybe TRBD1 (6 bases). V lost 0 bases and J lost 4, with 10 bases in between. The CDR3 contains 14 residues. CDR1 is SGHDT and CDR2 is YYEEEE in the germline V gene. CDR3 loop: CASSLAGAGTEAFF. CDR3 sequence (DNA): TGTGCCAGCAGCTTGGCAGGGGCTGGCACTGAAGCTTTCTTT.

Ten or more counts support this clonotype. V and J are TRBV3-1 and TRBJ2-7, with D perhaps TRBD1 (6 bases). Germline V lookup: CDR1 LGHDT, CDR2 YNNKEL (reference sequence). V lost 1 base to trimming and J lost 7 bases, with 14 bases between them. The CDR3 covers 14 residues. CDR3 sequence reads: CASSQGTRTAEQYF. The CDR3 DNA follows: TGTGCCAGCAGCCAAGGGACACGGACAGCAGAGCAGTACTTC.

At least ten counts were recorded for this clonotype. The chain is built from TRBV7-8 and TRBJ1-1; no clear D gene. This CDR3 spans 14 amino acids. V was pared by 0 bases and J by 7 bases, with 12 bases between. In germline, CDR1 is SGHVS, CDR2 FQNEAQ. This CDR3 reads CASSLATLGIEAFF. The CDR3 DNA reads TGTGCCAGCAGCTTAGCGACGTTGGGGATTGAAGCTTTCTTT.

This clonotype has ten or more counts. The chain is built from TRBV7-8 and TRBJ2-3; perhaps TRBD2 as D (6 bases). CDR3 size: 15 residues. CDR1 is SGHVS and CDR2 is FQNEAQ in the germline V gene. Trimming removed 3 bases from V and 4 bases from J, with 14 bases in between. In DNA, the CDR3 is TGTGCCAGCAGCTTGGGTGGGGGGAGACCAGATACGCAGTATTTT. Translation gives CASSLGGGRPDTQYF.

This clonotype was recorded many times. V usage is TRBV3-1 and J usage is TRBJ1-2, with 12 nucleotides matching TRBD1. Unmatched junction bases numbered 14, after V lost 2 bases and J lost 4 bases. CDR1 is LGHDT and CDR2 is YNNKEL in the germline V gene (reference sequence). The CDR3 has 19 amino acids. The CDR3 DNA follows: TGTGCCAGCAGCCAAAAGGCCGGGACAGGGGGCTTGTCTATCTATGGCTACACCTTC. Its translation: CASSQKAGTGGLSIYGYTF.

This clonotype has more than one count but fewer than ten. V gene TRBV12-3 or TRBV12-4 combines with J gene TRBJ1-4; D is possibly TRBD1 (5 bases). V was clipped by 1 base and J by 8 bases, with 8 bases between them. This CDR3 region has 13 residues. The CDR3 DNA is TGTGCCAGCAGTTTAGGGGGCGCGGAAAAACTGTTTTTT. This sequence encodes CASSLGGAEKLFF.

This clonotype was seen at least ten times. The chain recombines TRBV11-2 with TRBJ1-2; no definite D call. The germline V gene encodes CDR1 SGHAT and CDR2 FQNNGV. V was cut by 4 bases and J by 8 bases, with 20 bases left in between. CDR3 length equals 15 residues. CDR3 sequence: CASSSDTGPAEGYTF. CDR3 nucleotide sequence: TGTGCCAGCAGCTCTGACACCGGTCCTGCCGAAGGCTACACCTTC. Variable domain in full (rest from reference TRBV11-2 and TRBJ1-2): EAGVAQSPRYKIIEKRQSVAFWCNPISGHATLYWYQQILGQGPKLLIQFQNNGVVDDSQLPKDRFSAERLKGVDSTLKIQPAKLEDSAVYLCASSSDTGPAEGYTFGSGTRLTVV.

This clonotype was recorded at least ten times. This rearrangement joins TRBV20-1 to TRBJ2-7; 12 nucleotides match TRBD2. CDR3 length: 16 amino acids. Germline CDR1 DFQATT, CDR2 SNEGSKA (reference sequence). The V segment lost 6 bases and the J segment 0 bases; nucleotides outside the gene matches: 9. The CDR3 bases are TGCAGTGCCGCCGGGACTAGCGGGTTCCACTCCTACGAGCAGTACTTC. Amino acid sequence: CSAAGTSGFHSYEQYF.

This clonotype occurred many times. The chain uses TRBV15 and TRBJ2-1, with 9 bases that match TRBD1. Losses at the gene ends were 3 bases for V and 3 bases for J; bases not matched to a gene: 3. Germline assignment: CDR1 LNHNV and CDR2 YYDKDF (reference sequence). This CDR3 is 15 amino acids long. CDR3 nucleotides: TGTGCCACCAGCAGCATGGGACAGGGCTACAATGAGCAGTTCTTC. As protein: CATSSMGQGYNEQFF.

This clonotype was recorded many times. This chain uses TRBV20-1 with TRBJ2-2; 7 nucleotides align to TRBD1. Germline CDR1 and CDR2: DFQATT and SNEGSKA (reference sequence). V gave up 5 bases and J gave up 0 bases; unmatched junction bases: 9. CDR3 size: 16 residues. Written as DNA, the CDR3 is TGCAGTGCTTATAACAGGGGAACCTCGAACACCGGGGAGCTGTTTTTT. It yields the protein CSAYNRGTSNTGELFF.

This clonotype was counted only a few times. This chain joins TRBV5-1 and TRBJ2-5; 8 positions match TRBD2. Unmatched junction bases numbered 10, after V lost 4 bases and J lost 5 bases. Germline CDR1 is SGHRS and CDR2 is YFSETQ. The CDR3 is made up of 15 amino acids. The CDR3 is CASSPTDGRGETQYF. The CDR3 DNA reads TGCGCCAGCAGCCCCACCGACGGGAGGGGGGAGACCCAGTACTTC.

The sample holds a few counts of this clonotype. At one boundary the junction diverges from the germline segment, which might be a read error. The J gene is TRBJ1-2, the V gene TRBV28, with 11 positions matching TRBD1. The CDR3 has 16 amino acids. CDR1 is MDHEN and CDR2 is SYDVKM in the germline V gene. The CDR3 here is CASSAQGDRGWYGDTF. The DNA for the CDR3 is TGTGCCAGCAGTGCGCAAGGGGACAGGGGGTGGTATGGCGACACCTTC.

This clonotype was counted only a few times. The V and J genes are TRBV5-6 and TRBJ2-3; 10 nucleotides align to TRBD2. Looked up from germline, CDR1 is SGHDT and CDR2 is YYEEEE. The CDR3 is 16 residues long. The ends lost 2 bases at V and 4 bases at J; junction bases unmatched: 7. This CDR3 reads CASSFLSGGASDTQYF. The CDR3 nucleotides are TGTGCCAGCAGCTTCTTAAGCGGGGGGGCCTCAGATACGCAGTATTTT.

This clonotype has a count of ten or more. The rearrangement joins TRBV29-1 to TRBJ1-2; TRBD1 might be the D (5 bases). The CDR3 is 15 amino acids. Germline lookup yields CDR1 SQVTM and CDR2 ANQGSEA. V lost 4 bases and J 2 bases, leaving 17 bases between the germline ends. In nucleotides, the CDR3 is TGCAGCGTTGTCCGGGACCCCGAACTAAACTATGGCTACACCTTC. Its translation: CSVVRDPELNYGYTF.

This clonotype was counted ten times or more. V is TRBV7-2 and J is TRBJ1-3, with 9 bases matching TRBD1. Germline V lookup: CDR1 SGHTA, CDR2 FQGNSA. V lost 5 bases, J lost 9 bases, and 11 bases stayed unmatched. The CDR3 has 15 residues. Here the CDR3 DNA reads TGTGCCAGCAGCCCCACCCAGGACAGGGGTGCCACCATATATTTT. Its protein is CASSPTQDRGATIYF.

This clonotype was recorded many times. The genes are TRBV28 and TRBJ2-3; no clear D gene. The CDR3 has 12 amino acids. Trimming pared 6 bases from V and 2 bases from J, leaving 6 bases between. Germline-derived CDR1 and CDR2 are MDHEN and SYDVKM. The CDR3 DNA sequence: TGTGCCAGCAGCCGTACCACAGATACGCAGTATTTT. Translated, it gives CASSRTTDTQYF.

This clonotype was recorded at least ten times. The CDR3 DNA reads as TGCAGTGCTGCGGGGAACACTGAAGCTTTCTTT. Protein product: CSAAGNTEAFF. The chain uses TRBV20-1 and TRBJ1-1, with D uncertain. Between the trimmed V and J ends, which lost 5 bases and 1 base, there was a span of 5 bases. The V gene's germline CDR1 is DFQATT and CDR2 SNEGSKA (reference sequence). CDR3 size: 11 residues.